These 21 T cell receptor beta chains originate from one sample sequenced in a study of technical replicates of blood from a handful of donors. The protocol was immunoSEQ multiplex PCR, while the TCRdb copy is restricted to in-frame clones and leaves out a portion. This sample has 65,000 to 90,000 clones, with roughly 93% found just once. The sample comprised T cells isolated from PBMCs. The source is a human donor in good health.

The rearrangement joins TRBV7-8 to TRBJ2-1; TRBD2 agrees at 9 bases. CDR1 and CDR2 from the germline V gene are SGHVS and FQNEAQ. The CDR3 consists of 16 residues. The ends lost 7 bases at V and 7 bases at J; junction bases unmatched: 14. In DNA form, the CDR3 reads TGTGCCAGCACCCCTAAGCGGGAGGTGGTTCAGAATGAGCAGTTCTTC. Its protein product is CASTPKREVVQNEQFF.

This chain joins TRBV5-1 and TRBJ2-2; 7 bases match TRBD1. The J segment lost 7 bases and the V segment lost 4 bases, leaving 7 bases of the junction unmatched. The CDR3 length is 14 residues. CDR1 SGHRS and CDR2 YFSETQ come from the germline V gene. CDR3 sequence (DNA): TGCGCCAGCAGCCTTGGCAGGGGGATCGGGGAGCTGTTTTTT. Translating it yields CASSLGRGIGELFF. The full variable domain, completed using reference TRBV5-1 and TRBJ2-2, is KAGVTQTPRYLIKTRGQQVTLSCSPISGHRSVSWYQQTPGQGLQFLFEYFSETQRNKGNFPGRFSGRQFSNSRSEMNVSTLELGDSALYLCASSLGRGIGELFFGEGSRLTVL.

The gene calls are TRBV5-4 and TRBJ2-5, with TRBD2 as a possible D gene (6 bases). V was trimmed by 1 base and J by 4 bases, leaving 14 bases between them. The CDR3 extends over 15 amino acids. Germline V gene sequence: CDR1 SGHNT, CDR2 YYREEE (reference sequence). In DNA form, the CDR3 reads TGTGCCAGCAGCTTGTCCCAACGGGGGAGAGAGACCCAGTACTTC. It translates to CASSLSQRGRETQYF.

The rearrangement uses TRBV5-6 and TRBJ1-4; maybe TRBD1 (6 bases). Germline loops: CDR1 SGHDT, CDR2 YYEEEE. This CDR3 is 15 amino acids long. V lost 1 base and J 5 bases, leaving 12 bases between the germline ends. The CDR3: CASSLLSGVNEKLFF. The CDR3 nucleotides read TGTGCCAGCAGCTTGCTCTCAGGGGTAAATGAAAAACTGTTTTTT. Drawing the rest from reference TRBV5-6 and TRBJ1-4, the complete variable domain is DAGVTQSPTHLIKTRGQQVTLRCSPKSGHDTVSWYQQALGQGPQFIFQYYEEEERQRGNFPDRFSGHQFPNYSSELNVNALLLGDSALYLCASSLLSGVNEKLFFGSGTQLSVL.

The V call is TRBV4-1, the J call TRBJ2-1; 9 nucleotides match TRBD1. Trimming cost V 2 bases and J 5 bases; bases outside gene matches: 4. Germline V CDR1 and CDR2: MGHRA, YSYEKL. CDR3 length equals 15 residues. The CDR3 spells CASSQPGQGNNEQFF. The CDR3 DNA follows: TGCGCCAGCAGCCAACCGGGACAGGGAAACAATGAGCAGTTCTTC.

The J gene is TRBJ2-2, the V gene TRBV27; weak D call: TRBD2 (5 bases). V shed 6 bases and J shed 4 bases, with 12 bases lying between them. The CDR3 consists of 14 residues. In germline, CDR1 is MNHEY, CDR2 SMNVEV (reference sequence). In DNA, the CDR3 is TGTGCCAGCAGCCGCGGGTCAATCACCGGGGAGCTGTTTTTT. This encodes CASSRGSITGELFF.

The chain links TRBV28 to TRBJ1-5; the D gene is possibly TRBD1 (6 bases). Trimming shortened V by 7 bases and J by 2 bases, and 21 bases separated the two germline ends. Germline-derived CDR1 and CDR2 are MDHEN and SYDVKM. The CDR3 totals 17 residues. CDR3 nucleotide sequence: TGTGCCAGCATTTCAGGGGCCCAACCCGATGGCAATCAGCCCCAGCATTTT. Translated: CASISGAQPDGNQPQHF.

The rearrangement uses TRBV11-3 and TRBJ2-1; D is perhaps TRBD2 (6 bases). This CDR3 contains 12 residues. The germline V gene encodes CDR1 SGHNT and CDR2 YENEEA. The germline V and J ends were trimmed by 4 bases and 9 bases, with 10 bases remaining between them. The CDR3, as DNA: TGTGCCAGCAGCTCGGCGGGGTTTGAGCAGTTCTTC. Amino acids: CASSSAGFEQFF.

The V gene is TRBV7-6, the J gene TRBJ2-1; 9 bases align to TRBD2. V was pared by 5 bases and J by 6 bases, with 11 bases of the junction left unmatched. The CDR3 is made up of 16 amino acids. Germline V CDR1 and CDR2: SGHVS, FNYEAQ. CDR3 sequence (DNA): TGTGCCAGCAGCGCACCGGGACTAGCAAGGCCCAATGAGCAGTTCTTC. Translated: CASSAPGLARPNEQFF.

The V and J genes are TRBV11-3 and TRBJ1-3; TRBD1 might be the D (5 bases). This CDR3 contains 16 residues. Germline V gene lookup returns CDR1 SGHNT and CDR2 YENEEA. V gave up 1 base and J gave up 1 base, with 11 bases separating them. CDR3 nucleotide sequence: TGTGCCAGCAGCTTAGGGGGGGACGCATCTGGAAACACCATATATTTT. Protein: CASSLGGDASGNTIYF. The variable domain in full, with the rest retrieved from reference TRBV11-3 and TRBJ1-3, is EAGVVQSPRYKIIEKKQPVAFWCNPISGHNTLYWYLQNLGQGPELLIRYENEEAVDDSQLPKDRFSAERLKGVDSTLKIQPAELGDSAVYLCASSLGGDASGNTIYFGEGSWLTVV.

The gene calls are TRBV11-3 and TRBJ2-3, with D possibly TRBD1 on 5 matching bases. Germline V lookup: CDR1 SGHNT, CDR2 YENEEA. V shed 4 bases and J shed 3 bases, with 14 bases lying between them. This CDR3 is 15 amino acids long. This CDR3 reads CASSSGMYGTDTQYF. Written as DNA, the CDR3 is TGTGCCAGCAGCTCAGGGATGTATGGGACAGATACGCAGTATTTT.

J is TRBJ2-1 and V is TRBV4-1; D is possibly TRBD2 (5 bases). Trimming took off 1 base at V and 0 bases at J, with 10 bases between the two ends. CDR3 length: 16 residues. Germline assignment: CDR1 MGHRA and CDR2 YSYEKL. Here the CDR3 DNA reads TGCGCCAGCAGCCAAGGGAGCGGAGGCTCCTACAATGAGCAGTTCTTC. Its translation is CASSQGSGGSYNEQFF.

The chain couples TRBV28 to TRBJ2-7, with 7 bases that match TRBD1. Germline CDR1 and CDR2: MDHEN and SYDVKM. J gave up 3 bases and V 8 bases, and 7 bases lay outside the gene matches. The CDR3 consists of 13 residues. The CDR3 region has the DNA TGTGCCAGCGGTCCGGGACAGAGCTACGAGCAGTACTTC. Its translation: CASGPGQSYEQYF.

The rearrangement joins TRBV28 to TRBJ1-1; D call uncertain. The germline V gene has CDR1 MDHEN and CDR2 SYDVKM. V lost 2 bases and J lost 5, with 6 bases in between. The CDR3 has 12 residues. The CDR3 nucleotides are TGTGCCAGCAGTTTAGTAACTACTGAAGCTTTCTTT. Translating it yields CASSLVTTEAFF.

This rearrangement joins TRBV6-5 to TRBJ2-7; weak D call: TRBD1 (6 bases). The ends were cut back, 4 bases at V and 3 bases at J, with 10 bases in the middle. There are 13 residues in the CDR3. From germline, CDR1 is MNHEY and CDR2 SVGAGI. The CDR3 DNA follows: TGTGCCAGCAGTTCGGGACACCTCTACGAGCAGTACTTC. Amino acids: CASSSGHLYEQYF.

The chain is built from TRBV9 and TRBJ2-7, with 7 nucleotides matching TRBD1. Germline V gives CDR1 SGDLS, CDR2 YYNGEE. This CDR3 is built from 18 residues. The ends lost 4 bases at V and 3 bases at J; junction bases unmatched: 19. DNA of the CDR3: TGTGCCAGCAGCCCCAGGACAGGATTTTTTGATGCCGGCTACGAGCAGTACTTC. This encodes CASSPRTGFFDAGYEQYF.

This chain connects TRBV28 to TRBJ2-7; 8 bases fit TRBD2. After removal of 6 bases from V and 3 bases from J, the junction contained 1 base not matched to a gene. This CDR3 has 12 residues. Germline lookup yields CDR1 MDHEN and CDR2 SYDVKM. CDR3: CASRTSVYEQYF. CDR3 DNA sequence: TGTGCCAGCAGGACTAGCGTCTACGAGCAGTACTTC.

In its sample, this clone was seen once. The chain is built from TRBV27 and TRBJ2-7; D unclear. The germline V gene has CDR1 MNHEY and CDR2 SMNVEV (reference sequence). Trimming cost V 10 bases and J 2 bases, with 15 bases left between them. CDR3 length: 13 residues. DNA for the CDR3: TGTGCCACCTCCCTCGGTCCCACCTACGAGCAGTACTTC. This codes for CATSLGPTYEQYF.

V is TRBV29-1 and J is TRBJ1-1, with D possibly being TRBD1 (6 bases). This CDR3 is 15 amino acids long. With 5 bases removed from V and 0 bases from J, the gap between germline ends came to 16 bases. The germline CDR1 and CDR2 sequences are SQVTM and ANQGSEA. CDR3 sequence (DNA): TGCAGCGTTCGAGAGGGGGACACCATGAACACTGAAGCTTTCTTT. Translation gives CSVREGDTMNTEAFF. Full variable domain (rest looked up from reference TRBV29-1 and TRBJ1-1): SAVISQKPSRDICQRGTSLTIQCQVDSQVTMMFWYRQQPGQSLTLIATANQGSEATYESGFVIDKFPISRPNLTFSTLTVSNMSPEDSSIYLCSVREGDTMNTEAFFGQGTRLTVV.

This clone appeared once. The rearrangement uses TRBV11-3 and TRBJ1-2, with 9 bases lining up with TRBD1. The CDR3 covers 14 residues. V lost 5 bases and J lost 5; bases outside the gene matches: 6. From germline, CDR1 is SGHNT and CDR2 YENEEA. The CDR3 DNA reads as TGTGCCAGCAGCCCCCGGACAGGGGATTATGGCTACACCTTC. Translating it yields CASSPRTGDYGYTF.

V gene TRBV7-2 combines with J gene TRBJ1-2; D gene uncertain. V was pared by 3 bases and J by 8 bases, with 13 bases between. This CDR3 contains 13 residues. Germline CDR1 reads SGHTA; CDR2 reads FQGNSA. CDR3 in amino acids: CASSFRDTRGYTF. The DNA for the CDR3 is TGTGCCAGCAGCTTTCGTGATACTCGAGGCTACACCTTC.